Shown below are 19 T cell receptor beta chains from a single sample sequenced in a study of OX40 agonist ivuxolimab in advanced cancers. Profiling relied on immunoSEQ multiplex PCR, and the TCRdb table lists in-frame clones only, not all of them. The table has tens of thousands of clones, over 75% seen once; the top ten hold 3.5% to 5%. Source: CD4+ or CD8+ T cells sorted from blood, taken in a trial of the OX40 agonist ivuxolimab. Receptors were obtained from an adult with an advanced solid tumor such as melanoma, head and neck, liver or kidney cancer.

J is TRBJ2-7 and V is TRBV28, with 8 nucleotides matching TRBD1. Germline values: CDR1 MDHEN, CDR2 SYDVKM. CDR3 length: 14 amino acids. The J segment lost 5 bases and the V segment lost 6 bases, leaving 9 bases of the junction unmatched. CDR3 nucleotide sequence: TGTGCCAGCAGGGAAACAGGGGGTTTCGACGAGCAGTACTTC. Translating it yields CASRETGGFDEQYF.

DNA of the CDR3: TGTGCCAGCAGTGAGGAAGCGGTTTACAATGAGCAGTTCTTC. As protein: CASSEEAVYNEQFF. The V and J genes are TRBV2 and TRBJ2-1, with a possible D match to TRBD2 (5 bases). This CDR3 has 14 residues. V lost 3 bases to trimming and J lost 4 bases, with 10 bases between them. Looked up from germline, CDR1 is SNHLY and CDR2 is FYNNEI.

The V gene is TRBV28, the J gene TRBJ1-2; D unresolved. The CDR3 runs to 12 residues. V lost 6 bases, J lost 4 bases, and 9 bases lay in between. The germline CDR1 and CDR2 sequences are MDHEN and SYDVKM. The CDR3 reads CASSPRSYGYTF. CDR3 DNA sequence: TGTGCCAGCAGCCCAAGGAGCTATGGCTACACCTTC.

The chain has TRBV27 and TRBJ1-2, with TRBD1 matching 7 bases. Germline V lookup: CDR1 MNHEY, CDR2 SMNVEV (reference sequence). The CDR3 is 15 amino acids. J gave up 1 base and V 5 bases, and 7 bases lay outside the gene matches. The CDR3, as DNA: TGTGCCAGCAGTCCCTTCACAGGGGTTAACTATGGCTACACCTTC. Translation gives CASSPFTGVNYGYTF.

The CDR3 reads CASSTLRGDEQYF. In DNA, the CDR3 is TGTGCCAGCAGCACCTTGAGAGGGGACGAGCAGTACTTC. The gene calls are TRBV21-1 and TRBJ2-7. TRBV21-1 is designated a pseudogene. The CDR3 totals 13 residues.

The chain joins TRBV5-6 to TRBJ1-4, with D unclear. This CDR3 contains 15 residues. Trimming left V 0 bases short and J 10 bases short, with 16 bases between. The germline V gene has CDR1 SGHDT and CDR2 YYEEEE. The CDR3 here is CASSLESLSHRKLFF. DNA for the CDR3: TGTGCCAGCAGCTTGGAGAGTCTCTCCCACCGAAAACTGTTTTTT.

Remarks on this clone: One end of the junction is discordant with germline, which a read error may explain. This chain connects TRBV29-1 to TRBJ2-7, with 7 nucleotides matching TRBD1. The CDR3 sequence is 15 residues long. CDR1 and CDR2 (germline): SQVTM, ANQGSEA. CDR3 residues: CNVASRTGIAYEQYF. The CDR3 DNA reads TGCAACGTTGCTTCAAGGACAGGTATCGCCTACGAGCAGTACTTC.

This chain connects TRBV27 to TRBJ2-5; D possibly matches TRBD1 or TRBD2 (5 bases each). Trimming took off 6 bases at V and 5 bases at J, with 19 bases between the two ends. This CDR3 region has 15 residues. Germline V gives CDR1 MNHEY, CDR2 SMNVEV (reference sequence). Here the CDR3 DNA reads TGTGCCAGCAGCGTTACCAGGGACCTAGTGGAGACCCAGTACTTC. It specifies CASSVTRDLVETQYF.

The CDR3 reads CASSYAPGEAFF. Here the CDR3 DNA reads TGTGCCAGCAGTTACGCCCCGGGCGAAGCTTTCTTT. The chain recombines TRBV6-5 with TRBJ1-1, with D unclear. Trimming cost V 2 bases and J 8 bases, with 9 bases left between them. Germline V lookup: CDR1 MNHEY, CDR2 SVGAGI. The CDR3 consists of 12 residues.

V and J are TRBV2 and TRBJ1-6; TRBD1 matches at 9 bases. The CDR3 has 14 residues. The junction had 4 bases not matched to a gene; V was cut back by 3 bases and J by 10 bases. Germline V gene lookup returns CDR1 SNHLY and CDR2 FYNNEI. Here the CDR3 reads CASSDGTGHSPLHF. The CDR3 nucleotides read TGTGCCAGCAGTGATGGGACAGGGCACTCACCCCTCCACTTT.

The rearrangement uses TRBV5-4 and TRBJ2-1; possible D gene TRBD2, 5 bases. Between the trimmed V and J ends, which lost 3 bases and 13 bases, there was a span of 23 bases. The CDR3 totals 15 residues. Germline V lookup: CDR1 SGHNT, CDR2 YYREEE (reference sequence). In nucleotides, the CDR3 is TGTGCCAGCAGCTCCCGGGAAAAAGGCGACTCGAAACAGTTCTTC. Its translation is CASSSREKGDSKQFF. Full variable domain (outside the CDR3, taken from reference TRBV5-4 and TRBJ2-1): ETGVTQSPTHLIKTRGQQVTLRCSSQSGHNTVSWYQQALGQGPQFIFQYYREEENGRGNFPPRFSGLQFPNYSSELNVNALELDDSALYLCASSSREKGDSKQFFGPGTRLTVL.

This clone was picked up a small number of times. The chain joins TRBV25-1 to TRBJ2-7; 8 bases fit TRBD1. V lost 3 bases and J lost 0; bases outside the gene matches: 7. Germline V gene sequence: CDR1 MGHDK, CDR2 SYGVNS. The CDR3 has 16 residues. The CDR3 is CASSDHGQGSSYEQYF. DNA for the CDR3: TGTGCCAGCAGTGATCATGGACAGGGAAGCTCCTACGAGCAGTACTTC.

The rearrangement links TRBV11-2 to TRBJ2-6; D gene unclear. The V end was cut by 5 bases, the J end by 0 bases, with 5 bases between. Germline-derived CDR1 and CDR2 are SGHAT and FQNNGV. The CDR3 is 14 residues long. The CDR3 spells CASSNHSGANVLTF. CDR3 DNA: TGTGCCAGCAGCAACCACTCTGGGGCCAACGTCCTGACTTTC.

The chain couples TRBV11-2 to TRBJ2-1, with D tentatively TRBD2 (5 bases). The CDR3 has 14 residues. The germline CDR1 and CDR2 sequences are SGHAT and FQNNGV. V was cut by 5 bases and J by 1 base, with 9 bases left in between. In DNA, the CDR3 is TGTGCCAGCAGCGGGAGCTTATCCTACAATGAGCAGTTCTTC. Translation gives CASSGSLSYNEQFF.

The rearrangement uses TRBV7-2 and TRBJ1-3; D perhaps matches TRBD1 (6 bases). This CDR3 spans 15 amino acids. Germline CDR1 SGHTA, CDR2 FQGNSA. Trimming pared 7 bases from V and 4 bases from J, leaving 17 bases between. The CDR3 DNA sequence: TGTGCCAGCAAAATACAGGGTACTGACGGAAACACCATATATTTT. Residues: CASKIQGTDGNTIYF.

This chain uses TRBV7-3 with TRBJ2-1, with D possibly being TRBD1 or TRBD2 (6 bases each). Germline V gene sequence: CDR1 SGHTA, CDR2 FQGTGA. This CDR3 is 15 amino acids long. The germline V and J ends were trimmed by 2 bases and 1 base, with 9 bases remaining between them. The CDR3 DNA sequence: TGTGCCAGCAGCTTAGTAGGGGGGTCCTACAATGAGCAGTTCTTC. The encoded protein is CASSLVGGSYNEQFF.

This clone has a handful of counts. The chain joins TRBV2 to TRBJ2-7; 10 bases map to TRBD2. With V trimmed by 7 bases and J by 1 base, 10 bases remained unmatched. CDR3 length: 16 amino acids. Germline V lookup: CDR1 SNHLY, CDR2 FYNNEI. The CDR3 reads CASTLSGRGGSYEQYF. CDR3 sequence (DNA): TGTGCCAGCACCTTGAGCGGGAGGGGTGGGTCCTACGAGCAGTACTTC.

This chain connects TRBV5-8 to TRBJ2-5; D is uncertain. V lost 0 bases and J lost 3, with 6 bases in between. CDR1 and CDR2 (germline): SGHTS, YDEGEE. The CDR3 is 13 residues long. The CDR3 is CASSLAPKETQYF. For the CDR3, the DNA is TGTGCCAGCAGCTTGGCGCCCAAAGAGACCCAGTACTTC.

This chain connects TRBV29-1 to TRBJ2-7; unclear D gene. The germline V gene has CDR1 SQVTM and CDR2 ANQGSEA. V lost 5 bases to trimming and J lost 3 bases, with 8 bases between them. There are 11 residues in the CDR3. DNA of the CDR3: TGCAGCGTTTCTGGAATCTACGAGCAGTACTTC. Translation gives CSVSGIYEQYF.